The clone carrying this T cell receptor (beta chain) was seen more than once but under ten times. As to time point: patch test 1, 2 weeks after DPC sensitization. Treatment in this sample: therapeutic diphenylcyclopropenone sensitization with weekly scalp DPC. This record belongs to a study of human T cells and chemical hapten exposure. TCRdb fed the RACE reads into MiXCR, producing one record per CDR3 protein. The repertoire consists of about 340,000 distinct CDR3 sequences, with around 7% occurring once and the leading ten covering 7.5% to 9%. Trimming took 6 bases from V and 5 from J; bases not matched to a gene: 3. Germline V CDR1 and CDR2: SEHNR, FQNEAQ (reference sequence). This CDR3 region has 15 residues.

This TCR was recovered from a woman younger than 35 with alopecia areata. Some clones in this sample may be carry-over from other donors' samples. The sample consisted of whole blood, taken in connection with sensitization to the hapten diphenylcyclopropenone (DPC). The chain recombines TRBV7-9 with TRBJ2-1; TRBD2 matches 14 bases. Here the CDR3 DNA reads TGTGCCAGCAGGAGACTAGCGGGGGGGAACAATGAGCAGTTCTTC. Translating it yields CASRRLAGGNNEQFF.